Listed below are T cell receptor beta chains from one sample, sequenced in a study of metastatic and nonmetastatic thyroid tumors. TCRdb reanalyzed the PCR reads with MiXCR. The sample shows around 16,000 clones, around 25% of them seen only once. The sample was blood. Receptors originate from a male donor with papillary thyroid cancer or a benign thyroid nodule (not recorded which). Some clones in this sample may be carry-over from other donors' samples. CDR3s include the opening cysteine and the closing phenylalanine or tryptophan. A D gene is named only where the DNA matches it firmly. Where a row states a size, it is once, few, many or the class of an expanded clone; other rows omit it.

V	D	length	size	J	CDR3	DNA
TRBV11-2	TRBD2	14	few	TRBJ2-7	CASSKEGLAYEQYF	TGTGCCAGCAGCAAAGAGGGACTAGCCTACGAGCAGTACTTC
TRBV24-1	TRBD2	16	medium-sized	TRBJ2-1	CATSDFSLAGANEQFF	TGTGCCACCAGTGATTTTTCCCTAGCGGGGGCCAATGAGCAGTTCTTC
TRBV30	-	14	many	TRBJ2-5	CAWNKAGAQETQYF	TGTGCCTGGAATAAAGCGGGTGCCCAAGAGACCCAGTACTTC
TRBV30	-	14	medium-sized	TRBJ2-7	CACRGETGTYEQYF	TGTGCCTGCCGCGGCGAGACGGGCACCTACGAGCAGTACTTC
TRBV5-4	TRBD2	17	many	TRBJ2-5	CASSSGTSGGPEETQYF	TGTGCCAGCAGCTCCGGGACTAGCGGGGGGCCGGAAGAGACCCAGTACTTC
TRBV12-3/TRBV12-4	TRBD2	18	medium-sized	TRBJ2-1	CASSPLLAGASSYNEQFF	TGTGCCAGCAGCCCACTCCTAGCGGGAGCGAGCTCCTACAATGAGCAGTTCTTC
TRBV30	TRBD1	14	-	TRBJ1-5	CAWSSGQGHQPQHF	TGTGCCTGGAGTTCTGGACAGGGACATCAGCCCCAGCATTTT
TRBV20-1	-	12	-	TRBJ2-7	CSASQGVNVQYF	TGCAGTGCTAGTCAGGGCGTGAACGTGCAGTACTTC
TRBV6-1	-	12	few	TRBJ1-4	CATGRTNEKLFF	TGTGCCACGGGTCGGACTAATGAAAAACTGTTTTTT
TRBV4-1	TRBD1	15	many	TRBJ1-2	CASSQVRDRVEGYTF	TGCGCCAGCAGCCAAGTACGAGACAGGGTGGAAGGCTACACCTTC
TRBV14	-	14	medium-sized	TRBJ1-2	CASSQVGLGYGYTF	TGTGCCAGCAGCCAAGTTGGGTTAGGCTATGGCTACACCTTC
TRBV5-1	-	14	medium-sized	TRBJ2-1	CASSLVQGGNEQFF	TGCGCCAGCAGCTTGGTACAGGGCGGCAATGAGCAGTTCTTC
TRBV4-2	TRBD1	16	-	TRBJ2-7	CASSQGDRDPFYEQYF	TGTGCCAGCAGCCAAGGAGACAGGGACCCCTTCTACGAGCAGTACTTC
TRBV6-1	TRBD2	17	few	TRBJ2-4	CASSQYLSGGRENIQYF	TGTGCCAGCAGCCAGTACCTTAGCGGGGGCCGGGAGAACATTCAGTACTTC
TRBV7-7	-	13	many	TRBJ2-3	CASSLAEADTQYF	TGTGCTAGCAGCTTAGCAGAGGCGGATACGCAGTATTTT
TRBV6-1	-	13	-	TRBJ2-7	CASTDADAYEQYF	TGTGCCAGTACCGATGCCGATGCCTACGAGCAGTACTTC
TRBV29-1	-	12	many	TRBJ1-4	CSVASSNEKLFF	TGCAGCGTTGCGTCATCTAATGAAAAACTGTTTTTT
TRBV18	-	13	-	TRBJ2-7	CASSPPMTYEQYF	TGTGCCAGCTCACCACCTATGACCTACGAGCAGTACTTC
TRBV5-1	TRBD1	16	-	TRBJ1-1	CASTHAGQDMNTEAFF	TGCGCCAGCACCCACGCGGGACAGGACATGAACACTGAAGCTTTCTTT
TRBV28	-	17	-	TRBJ2-7	CASRSAGAGSRDYEQYF	TGTGCCAGCAGATCCGCCGGTGCGGGGAGCAGGGACTACGAGCAGTACTTC